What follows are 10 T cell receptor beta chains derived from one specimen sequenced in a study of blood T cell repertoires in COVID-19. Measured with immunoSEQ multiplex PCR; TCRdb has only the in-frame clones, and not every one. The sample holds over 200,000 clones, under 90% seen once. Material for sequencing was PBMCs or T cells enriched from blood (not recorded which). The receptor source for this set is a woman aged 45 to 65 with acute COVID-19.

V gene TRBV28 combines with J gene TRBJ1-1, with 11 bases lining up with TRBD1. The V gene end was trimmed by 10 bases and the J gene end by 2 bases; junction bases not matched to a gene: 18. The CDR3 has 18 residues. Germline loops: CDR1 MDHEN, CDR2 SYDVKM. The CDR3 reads CATHPLGTGGDLNTEAFF. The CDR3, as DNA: TGTGCCACCCATCCCCTGGGGACAGGGGGTGATCTTAACACTGAAGCTTTCTTT.

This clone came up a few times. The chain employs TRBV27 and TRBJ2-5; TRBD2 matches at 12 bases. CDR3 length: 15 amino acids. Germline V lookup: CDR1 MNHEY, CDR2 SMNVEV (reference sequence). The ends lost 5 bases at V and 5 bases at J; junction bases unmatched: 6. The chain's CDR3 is CASSRSGLAGETQYF. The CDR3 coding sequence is TGTGCCAGCAGTAGATCCGGACTAGCGGGGGAGACCCAGTACTTC.

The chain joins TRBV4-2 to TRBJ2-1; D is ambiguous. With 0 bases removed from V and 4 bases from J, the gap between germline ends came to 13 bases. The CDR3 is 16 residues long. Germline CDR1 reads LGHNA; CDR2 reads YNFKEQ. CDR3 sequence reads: CASSQEAVAAYNEQFF. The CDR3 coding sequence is TGTGCCAGCAGCCAAGAGGCGGTAGCCGCTTACAATGAGCAGTTCTTC.

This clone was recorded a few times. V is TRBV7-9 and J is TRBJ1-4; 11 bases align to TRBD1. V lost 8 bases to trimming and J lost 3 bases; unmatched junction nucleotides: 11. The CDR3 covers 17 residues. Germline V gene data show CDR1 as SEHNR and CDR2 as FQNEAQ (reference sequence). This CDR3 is CASLVGQGAGANEKLFF. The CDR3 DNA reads TGTGCCAGCCTCGTAGGACAGGGGGCTGGAGCTAATGAAAAACTGTTTTTT.

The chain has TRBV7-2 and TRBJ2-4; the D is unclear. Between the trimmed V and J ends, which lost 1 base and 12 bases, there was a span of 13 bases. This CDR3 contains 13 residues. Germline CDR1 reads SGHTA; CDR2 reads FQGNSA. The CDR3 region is CASSLETGRSQYF. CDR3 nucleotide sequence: TGTGCCAGCAGCTTAGAAACGGGTCGGTCTCAGTACTTC.

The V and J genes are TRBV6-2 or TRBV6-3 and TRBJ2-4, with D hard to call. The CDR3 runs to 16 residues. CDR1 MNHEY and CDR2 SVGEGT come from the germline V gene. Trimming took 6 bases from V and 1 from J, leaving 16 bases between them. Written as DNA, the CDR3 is TGTGCCAGCAGCACCCGTTCCCTCGCGGCCAAAAACATTCAGTACTTC. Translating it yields CASSTRSLAAKNIQYF.

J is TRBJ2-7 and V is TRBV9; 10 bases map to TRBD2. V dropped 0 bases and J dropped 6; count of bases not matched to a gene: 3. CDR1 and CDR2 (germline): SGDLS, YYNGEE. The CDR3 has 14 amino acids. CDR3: CASSVAGTSVEQYF. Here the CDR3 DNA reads TGTGCCAGCAGCGTAGCCGGGACTAGCGTCGAGCAGTACTTC.

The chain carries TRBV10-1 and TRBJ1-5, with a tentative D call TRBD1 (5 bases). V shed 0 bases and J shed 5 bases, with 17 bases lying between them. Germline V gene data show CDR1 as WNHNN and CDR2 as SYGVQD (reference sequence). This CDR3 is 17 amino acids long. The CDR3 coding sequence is TGCGCCAGCAGTGAGTCTTACAGCCTCAAAGGGGATCAGCCCCAGCATTTT. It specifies CASSESYSLKGDQPQHF.

CDR3 protein: CASSLKGDGEQYF. The CDR3, as DNA: TGTGCCAGCAGCTTAAAGGGGGACGGCGAGCAGTACTTC. The chain is built from TRBV7-3 and TRBJ2-7, with D perhaps TRBD1 (6 bases). Germline CDR1 SGHTA, CDR2 FQGTGA. V lost 1 base and J 6 bases, leaving 10 bases between the germline ends. The CDR3 has 13 residues.

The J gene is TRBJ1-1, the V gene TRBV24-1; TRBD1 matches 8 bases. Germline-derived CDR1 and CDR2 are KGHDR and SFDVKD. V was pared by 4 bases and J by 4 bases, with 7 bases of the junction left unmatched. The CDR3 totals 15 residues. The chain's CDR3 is CATSDTTGAGTEAFF. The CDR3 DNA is TGTGCCACCAGTGACACGACAGGGGCTGGCACTGAAGCTTTCTTT.